This T cell receptor (beta chain) derives from a study of T cell repertoires in cytomegalovirus infection. About the study: Indicated by public TCR beta signatures were CMV infection and matching HLA type.

The CDR3 has 14 residues. Germline V gene lookup returns CDR1 MNHEY and CDR2 SVGEGT. The ends lost 2 bases at V and 6 bases at J; junction bases unmatched: 6. TCRdb redid the calling of the reads with MiXCR, one entry per CDR3 protein. The table includes some 800,000 distinct CDR3 sequences, about 33% detected once. Note on this clonotype: Its antigen is as yet unknown.

The chain has TRBV6-2 or TRBV6-3 and TRBJ2-5, with 7 bases aligning to TRBD1. The sequence was collected from a human donor in good health (CMV status not recorded). Some clones in this sample may be carry-over from other donors' samples. Here the sequenced sample was cultured CD8+ T cells from PBMCs, taken from culture after CMV antigen stimulation. The CDR3 here is CASSYPDREQTQYF. CDR3 in DNA: TGTGCCAGCAGTTACCCCGACAGGGAGCAGACCCAGTACTTC.